This T cell receptor (beta chain) was sequenced in a study of identical twins. Overall study results and limits: Conclusions relied on cross-sectional statistical analysis, not following the same donors. Twins showed weaker excess sharing in their beta out-of-frame sequences. The more abundant beta clonotypes in cord blood had fewer insertions, and memory repertoires did not show this.

The cDNA had a unique molecular identifier and a template-switch universal primer site. TCRdb re-called the 5' RACE reads with MiXCR, one entry per CDR3 protein. The sample yields 690,000 or so distinct CDR3 sequences, approximately 6% seen once. The CDR3 has 16 residues. Germline V gene lookup returns CDR1 SGHRS and CDR2 YFSETQ. V was pared by 1 base and J by 0 bases, with 3 bases of the junction left unmatched. This clonotype was observed many times. What it binds is not known. The V gene is TRBV5-1, the J gene TRBJ2-1; 8 nucleotides align to TRBD2. Material: naive T cells sorted from blood. The source is a man in his late teens or twenties in good health. The CDR3 loop is CASSLWSGSSYNEQFF. The CDR3 coding sequence is TGCGCCAGCAGCTTGTGGAGCGGGAGCTCCTACAATGAGCAGTTCTTC.